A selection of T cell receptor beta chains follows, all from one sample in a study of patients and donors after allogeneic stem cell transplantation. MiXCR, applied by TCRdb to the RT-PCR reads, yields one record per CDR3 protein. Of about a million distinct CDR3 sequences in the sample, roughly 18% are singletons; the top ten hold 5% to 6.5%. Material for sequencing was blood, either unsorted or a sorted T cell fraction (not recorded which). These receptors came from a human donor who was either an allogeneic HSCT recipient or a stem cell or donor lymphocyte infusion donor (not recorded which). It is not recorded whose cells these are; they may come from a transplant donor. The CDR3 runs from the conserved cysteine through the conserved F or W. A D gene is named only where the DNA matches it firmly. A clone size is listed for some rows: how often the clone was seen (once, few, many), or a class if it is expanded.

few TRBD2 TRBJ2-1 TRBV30 TGTGCCTGGATTAGCGGGAGCTCCTACAATGAGCAGTTCTTC CAWISGSSYNEQFF
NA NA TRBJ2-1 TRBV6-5 TGTGCCAGCAGTTACTCGCGGGGTGGTGAGCAGTTCTTC CASSYSRGGEQFF
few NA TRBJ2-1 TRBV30 TGTGCCTCCCACTTGGGACTGGTTAAATACAATGAGCAGTTCTTC CASHLGLVKYNEQFF
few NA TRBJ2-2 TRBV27 TGTGCCAGCACCGCCACCCCCCGGGGCGCGAACACCGGGGAGCTGTTTTTT CASTATPRGANTGELFF
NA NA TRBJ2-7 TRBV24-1 TGTGCCACCAGTGATGGGCTCGGAGGAGGGAACGAGCAGTACTTC CATSDGLGGGNEQYF
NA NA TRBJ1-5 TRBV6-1 TGTGCCAGCCGGAAACAGGCGACTAGCAATCAGCCCCAGCATTTT CASRKQATSNQPQHF
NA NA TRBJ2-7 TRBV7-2 TGTGCCAGCAGCGTCTCTAGCGGACGGGGGCATTACGAGCAGTACTTC CASSVSSGRGHYEQYF
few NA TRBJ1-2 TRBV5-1 TGCGCCAGCAGCCCCCGGGGGGCGATGAATGGCTACACCTTC CASSPRGAMNGYTF
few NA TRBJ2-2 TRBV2 TGTGCCAGCAGTGAAGCGGGGGGGGGCGAGAACGGGGAGCTGTTTTTT CASSEAGGGENGELFF
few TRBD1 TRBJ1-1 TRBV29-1 TGCAGCGTTCAATTTCGTTCGACAGGGCCCACTGAAGCTTTCTTT CSVQFRSTGPTEAFF
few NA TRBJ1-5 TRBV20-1 TGCAGTGCTAGAGAGCGAAGCAATCAGCCCCAGCATTTT CSARERSNQPQHF
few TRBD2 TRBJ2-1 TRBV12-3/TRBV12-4 TGTGCCAGCAGTCCGAGCGGGGGGGCCTTTAATGAGCAGTTCTTC CASSPSGGAFNEQFF
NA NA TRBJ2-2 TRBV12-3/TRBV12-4 TGTGCCAGCAGACACCAGGGGAGGGGTCCCGGGGAGCTGTTTTTT CASRHQGRGPGELFF
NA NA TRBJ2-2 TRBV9 TGTGCCAGCAGCGTCGCCCAGGCGGTCGGGGAGCTGTTTTTT CASSVAQAVGELFF
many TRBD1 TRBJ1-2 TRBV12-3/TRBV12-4 TGTGCCAGCAGGTCCGGGACAGCCTATGGCTACACCTTC CASRSGTAYGYTF
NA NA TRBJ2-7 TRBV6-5 TGTGCCAGCAGTTACAATAACAATTTGCCTTACGAGCAGTACTTC CASSYNNNLPYEQYF
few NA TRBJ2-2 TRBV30 TGTGCCTGGAGACTAGGGGGGACCGGGGAGCTGTTTTTT CAWRLGGTGELFF
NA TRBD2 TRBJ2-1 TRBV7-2 TGTGCCAGCAGCTTAATTTGGGGGGGTCATGAGCAGTTCTTC CASSLIWGGHEQFF
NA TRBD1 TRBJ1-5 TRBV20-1 TGCAGTGCTGGCAAAGACAGGGGAGGTCAGCCCCAGCATTTT CSAGKDRGGQPQHF
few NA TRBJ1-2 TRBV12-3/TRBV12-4 TGTGCCAGCAGTCTCGGACAGTGGGGGGGTTATGGCTACACCTTC CASSLGQWGGYGYTF
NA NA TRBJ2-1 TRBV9 TGTGCCAGCAGCGTAGGCCCACGCTCCTACAATGAGCAGTTCTTC CASSVGPRSYNEQFF
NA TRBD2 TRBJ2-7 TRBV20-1 TGCAGTGCTTGGGGCCCGTTAGCGGGAGGGCCCTACGAGCAGTACTTC CSAWGPLAGGPYEQYF
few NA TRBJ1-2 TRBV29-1 TGCAGCGTAGCGGGTTCGAACTATGGCTACACCTTC CSVAGSNYGYTF